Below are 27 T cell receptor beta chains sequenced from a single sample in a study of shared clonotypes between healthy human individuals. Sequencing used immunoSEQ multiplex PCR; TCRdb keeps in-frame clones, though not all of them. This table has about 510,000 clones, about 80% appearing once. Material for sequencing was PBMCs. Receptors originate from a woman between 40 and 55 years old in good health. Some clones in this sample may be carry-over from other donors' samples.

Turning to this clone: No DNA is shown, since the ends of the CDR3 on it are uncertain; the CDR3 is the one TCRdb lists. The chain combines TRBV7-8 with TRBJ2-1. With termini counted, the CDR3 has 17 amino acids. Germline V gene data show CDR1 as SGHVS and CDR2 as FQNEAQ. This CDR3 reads CASSLVLRADSYNEQFF.

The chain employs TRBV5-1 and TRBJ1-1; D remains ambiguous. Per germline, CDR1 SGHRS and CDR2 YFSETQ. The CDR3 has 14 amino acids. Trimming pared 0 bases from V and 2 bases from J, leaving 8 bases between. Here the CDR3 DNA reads TGCGCCAGCAGCTTGGTAGCCGGAAACACTGAAGCTTTCTTT. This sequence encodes CASSLVAGNTEAFF.

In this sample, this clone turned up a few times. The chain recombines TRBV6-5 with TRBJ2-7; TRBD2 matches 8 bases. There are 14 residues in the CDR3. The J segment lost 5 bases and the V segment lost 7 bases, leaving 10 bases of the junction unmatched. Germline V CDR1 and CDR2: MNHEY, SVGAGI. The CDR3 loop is CASKPGLGGHEQYF. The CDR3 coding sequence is TGTGCCAGCAAACCGGGACTAGGTGGGCACGAGCAGTACTTC.

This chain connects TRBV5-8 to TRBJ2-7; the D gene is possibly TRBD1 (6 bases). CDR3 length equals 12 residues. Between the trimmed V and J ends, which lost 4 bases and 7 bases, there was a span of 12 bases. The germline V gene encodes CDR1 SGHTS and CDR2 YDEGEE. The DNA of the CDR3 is TGTGCCAGCAGCATCAGGGGCTGGGAGCAGTACTTC. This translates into CASSIRGWEQYF.

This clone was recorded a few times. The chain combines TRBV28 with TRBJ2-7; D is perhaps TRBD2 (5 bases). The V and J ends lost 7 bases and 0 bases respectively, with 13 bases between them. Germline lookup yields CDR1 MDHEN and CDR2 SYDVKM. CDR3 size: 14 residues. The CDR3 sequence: CASNGRGSSYEQYF. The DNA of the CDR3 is TGTGCCAGCAATGGACGGGGAAGCTCCTACGAGCAGTACTTC. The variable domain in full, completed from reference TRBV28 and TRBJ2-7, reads DVKVTQSSRYLVKRTGEKVFLECVQDMDHENMFWYRQDPGLGLRLIYFSYDVKMKEKGDIPEGYSVSREKKERFSLILESASTNQTSMYLCASNGRGSSYEQYFGPGTRLTVT.

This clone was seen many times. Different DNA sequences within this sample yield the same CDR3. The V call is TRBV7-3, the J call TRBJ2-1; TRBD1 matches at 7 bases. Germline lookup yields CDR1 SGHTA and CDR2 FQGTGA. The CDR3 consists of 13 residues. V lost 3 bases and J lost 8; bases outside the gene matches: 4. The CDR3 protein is CASSLNRGDEQFF. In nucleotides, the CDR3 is TGTGCCAGCAGCTTGAACAGGGGAGATGAGCAGTTCTTC.

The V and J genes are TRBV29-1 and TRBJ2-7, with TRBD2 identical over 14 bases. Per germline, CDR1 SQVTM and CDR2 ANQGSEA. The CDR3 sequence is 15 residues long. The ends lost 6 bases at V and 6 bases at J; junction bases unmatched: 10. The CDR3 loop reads CSVAGLAGARGEQYF. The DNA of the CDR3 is TGCAGCGTAGCGGGACTAGCGGGAGCTCGGGGCGAGCAGTACTTC.

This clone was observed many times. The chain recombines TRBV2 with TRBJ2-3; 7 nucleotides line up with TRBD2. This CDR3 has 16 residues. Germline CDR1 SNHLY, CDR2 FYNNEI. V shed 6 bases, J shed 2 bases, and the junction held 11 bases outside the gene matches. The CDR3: CASSPSGGRYTDTQYF. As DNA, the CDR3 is TGTGCCAGCAGCCCCTCGGGAGGCCGATACACAGATACGCAGTATTTT.

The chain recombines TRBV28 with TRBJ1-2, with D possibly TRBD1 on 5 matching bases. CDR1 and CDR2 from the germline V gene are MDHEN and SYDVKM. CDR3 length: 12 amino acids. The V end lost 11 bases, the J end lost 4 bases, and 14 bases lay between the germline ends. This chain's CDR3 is CAGGGEVYGYTF. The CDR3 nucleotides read TGTGCCGGAGGAGGGGAGGTCTATGGCTACACCTTC.

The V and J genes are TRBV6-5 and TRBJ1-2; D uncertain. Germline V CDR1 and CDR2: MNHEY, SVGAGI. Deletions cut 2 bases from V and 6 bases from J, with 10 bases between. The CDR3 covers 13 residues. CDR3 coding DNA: TGTGCCAGCAGTTACACCAGGTTTGATGGCTACACCTTC. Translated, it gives CASSYTRFDGYTF.

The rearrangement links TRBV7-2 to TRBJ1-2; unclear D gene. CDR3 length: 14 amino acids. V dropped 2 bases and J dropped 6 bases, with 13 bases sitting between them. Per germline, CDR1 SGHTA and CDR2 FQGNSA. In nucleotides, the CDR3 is TGTGCCAGCAGCTTAAATACGGTTCTGGATGGCTACACCTTC. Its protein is CASSLNTVLDGYTF.

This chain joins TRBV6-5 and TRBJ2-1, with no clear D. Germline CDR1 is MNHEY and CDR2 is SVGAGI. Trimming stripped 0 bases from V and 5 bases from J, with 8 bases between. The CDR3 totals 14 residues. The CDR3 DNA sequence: TGTGCCAGCAGTTACTCGACTTGGGACAATGAGCAGTTCTTC. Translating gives CASSYSTWDNEQFF.

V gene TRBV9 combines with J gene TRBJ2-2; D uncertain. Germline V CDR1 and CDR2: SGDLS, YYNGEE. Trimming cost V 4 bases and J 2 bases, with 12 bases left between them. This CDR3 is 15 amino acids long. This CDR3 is CASSQAVGNTGELFF. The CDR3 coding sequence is TGTGCCAGCAGCCAAGCTGTGGGAAACACCGGGGAGCTGTTTTTT.

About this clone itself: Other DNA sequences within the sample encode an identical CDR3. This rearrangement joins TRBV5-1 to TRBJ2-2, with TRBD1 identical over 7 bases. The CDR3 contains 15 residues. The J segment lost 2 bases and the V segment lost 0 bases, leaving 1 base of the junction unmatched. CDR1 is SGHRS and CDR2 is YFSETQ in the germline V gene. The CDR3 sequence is CASSLDRGNTGELFF. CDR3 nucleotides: TGCGCCAGCAGCTTGGACAGGGGTAACACCGGGGAGCTGTTTTTT.

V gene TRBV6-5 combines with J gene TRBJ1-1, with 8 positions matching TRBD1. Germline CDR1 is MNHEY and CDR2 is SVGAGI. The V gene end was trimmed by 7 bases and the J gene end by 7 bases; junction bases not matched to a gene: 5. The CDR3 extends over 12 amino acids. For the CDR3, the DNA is TGTGCCAGCAAAAGCAGGGGGCTTGAAGCTTTCTTT. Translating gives CASKSRGLEAFF.

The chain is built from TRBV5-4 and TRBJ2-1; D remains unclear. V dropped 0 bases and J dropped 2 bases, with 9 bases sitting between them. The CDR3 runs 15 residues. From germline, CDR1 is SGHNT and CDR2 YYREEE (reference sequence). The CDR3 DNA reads TGTGCCAGCAGCTTGGAAGGGCAGCCCTACAATGAGCAGTTCTTC. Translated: CASSLEGQPYNEQFF.

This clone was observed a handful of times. The CDR3 DNA follows: TGCGCCAGCAGCTTGTCTGAGTATGGGGGCACTGAAGCTTTCTTT. Its translation: CASSLSEYGGTEAFF. This sequence joins TRBV5-1 and TRBJ1-1; TRBD1 might be the D (5 bases). V lost 1 base, J lost 4 bases, and 14 bases lay in between. Germline V CDR1 and CDR2: SGHRS, YFSETQ. This CDR3 contains 15 residues. The full variable domain, rest sourced from reference TRBV5-1 and TRBJ1-1, is KAGVTQTPRYLIKTRGQQVTLSCSPISGHRSVSWYQQTPGQGLQFLFEYFSETQRNKGNFPGRFSGRQFSNSRSEMNVSTLELGDSALYLCASSLSEYGGTEAFFGQGTRLTVV.

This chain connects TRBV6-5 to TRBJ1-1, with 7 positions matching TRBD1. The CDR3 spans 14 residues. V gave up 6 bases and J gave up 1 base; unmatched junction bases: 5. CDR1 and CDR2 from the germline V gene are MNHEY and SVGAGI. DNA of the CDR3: TGTGCCAGCAGCACGACAGGGACGAACACTGAAGCTTTCTTT. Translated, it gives CASSTTGTNTEAFF.

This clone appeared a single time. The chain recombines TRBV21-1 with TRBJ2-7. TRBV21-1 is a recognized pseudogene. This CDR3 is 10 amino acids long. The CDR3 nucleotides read TGTGCCAGCAGGGTGGGGGAGCAGTACTTC. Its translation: CASRVGEQYF.

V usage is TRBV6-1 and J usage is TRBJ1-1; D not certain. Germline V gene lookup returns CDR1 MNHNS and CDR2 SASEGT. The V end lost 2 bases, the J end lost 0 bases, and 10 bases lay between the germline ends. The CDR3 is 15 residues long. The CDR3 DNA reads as TGTGCCAGCAGTGAACATAGTAAAGTGAACACTGAAGCTTTCTTT. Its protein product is CASSEHSKVNTEAFF.

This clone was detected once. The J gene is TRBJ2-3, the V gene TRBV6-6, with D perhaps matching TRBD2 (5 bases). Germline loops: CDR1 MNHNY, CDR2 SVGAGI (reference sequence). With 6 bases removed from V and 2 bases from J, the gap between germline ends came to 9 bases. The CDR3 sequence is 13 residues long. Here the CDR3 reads CASSPDYTDTQYF. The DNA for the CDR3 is TGTGCCAGCAGCCCAGACTACACAGATACGCAGTATTTT.

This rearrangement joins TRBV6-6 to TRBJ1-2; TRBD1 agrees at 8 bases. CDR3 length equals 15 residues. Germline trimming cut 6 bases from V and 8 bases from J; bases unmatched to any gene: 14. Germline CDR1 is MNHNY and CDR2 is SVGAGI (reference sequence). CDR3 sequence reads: CASSSPDRGTNGYTF. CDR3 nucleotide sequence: TGTGCCAGCAGCAGTCCCGACAGGGGCACTAACGGCTACACCTTC.

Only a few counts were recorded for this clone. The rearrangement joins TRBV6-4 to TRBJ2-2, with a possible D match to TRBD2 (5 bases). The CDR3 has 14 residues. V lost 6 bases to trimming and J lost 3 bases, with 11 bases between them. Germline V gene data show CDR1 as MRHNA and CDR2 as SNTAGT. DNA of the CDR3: TGTGCCAGCAGGGGAGTAGGAGACACCGGGGAGCTGTTTTTT. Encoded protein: CASRGVGDTGELFF.

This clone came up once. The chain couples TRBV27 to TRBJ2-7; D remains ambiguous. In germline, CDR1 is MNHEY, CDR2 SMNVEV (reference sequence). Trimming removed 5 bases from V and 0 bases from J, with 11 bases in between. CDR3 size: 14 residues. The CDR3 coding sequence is TGTGCCAGCAGTCTAAATCGCAACTCCTACGAGCAGTACTTC. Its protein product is CASSLNRNSYEQYF.

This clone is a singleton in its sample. CDR3 DNA: TGTGCCAGCAGCTTCGCGGATCAGCCCCAGCATTTT. Protein: CASSFADQPQHF. V usage is TRBV7-2 and J usage is TRBJ1-5; no firm D call. Germline-derived CDR1 and CDR2 are SGHTA and FQGNSA. The V and J ends lost 3 bases and 5 bases respectively, with 5 bases between them. The CDR3 length is 12 residues.

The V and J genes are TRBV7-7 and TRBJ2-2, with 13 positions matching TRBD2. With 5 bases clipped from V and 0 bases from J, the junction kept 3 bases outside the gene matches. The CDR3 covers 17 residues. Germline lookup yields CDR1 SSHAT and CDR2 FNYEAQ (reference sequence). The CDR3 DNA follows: TGTGCCAGCAGCCCCACTAGCGGGAGGGCGAACACCGGGGAGCTGTTTTTT. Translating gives CASSPTSGRANTGELFF. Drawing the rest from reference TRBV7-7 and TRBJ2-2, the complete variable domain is GAGVSQSPRYKVTKRGQDVTLRCDPISSHATLYWYQQALGQGPEFLTYFNYEAQPDKSGLPSDRFSAERPEGSISTLTIQRTEQRDSAMYRCASSPTSGRANTGELFFGEGSRLTVL.

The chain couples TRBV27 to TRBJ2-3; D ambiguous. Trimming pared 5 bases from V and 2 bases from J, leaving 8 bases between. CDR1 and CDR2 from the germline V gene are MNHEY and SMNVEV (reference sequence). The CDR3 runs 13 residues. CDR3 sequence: CASSQQHTDTQYF. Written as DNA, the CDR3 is TGTGCCAGCAGTCAACAGCACACAGATACGCAGTATTTT.